A selection of T cell receptor beta chains follows, all from one sample in a study of T cell changes during pregnancy in multiple sclerosis. The assay was immunoSEQ multiplex PCR, and TCRdb's table has in-frame clones only and misses some. Of about 100,000 clones in the sample, approximately 95% were seen once. The starting material was peripheral blood, obtained after pregnancy. These TCRs come from a female donor with multiple sclerosis, enrolled in a pregnancy study. Each CDR3 is given with its conserved first and last residue. The D gene is left open where the match is weak. A clone size is listed for some rows: how often the clone was seen (once, few, many), or a class if it is expanded.

j_gene: TRBJ2-7; abundance: NA; v_gene: TRBV27; d_gene: TRBD1; CDR3aa: CASSWTGAPSEQYF; CDR3nt: TGTGCCAGCAGTTGGACAGGGGCGCCCTCCGAGCAGTACTTC
j_gene: TRBJ1-5; abundance: NA; v_gene: TRBV5-1; d_gene: NA; CDR3aa: CASSLEGQGYQMYQPQHF; CDR3nt: TGCGCCAGCAGCTTGGAGGGACAAGGTTACCAAATGTATCAGCCCCAGCATTTT
j_gene: TRBJ2-1; abundance: NA; v_gene: TRBV9; d_gene: TRBD2; CDR3aa: CASSASGLAGGGNEQFF; CDR3nt: TGTGCCAGCAGCGCTTCGGGACTAGCGGGAGGGGGCAATGAGCAGTTCTTC
j_gene: TRBJ2-3; abundance: NA; v_gene: TRBV7-9; d_gene: TRBD1; CDR3aa: CASSSGQGITDTQYF; CDR3nt: TGTGCCAGCAGCTCGGGACAGGGGATCACAGATACGCAGTATTTT
j_gene: TRBJ2-3; abundance: NA; v_gene: TRBV6-5; d_gene: NA; CDR3aa: CASSTGLTSTDTQYF; CDR3nt: TGTGCCAGCAGCACGGGACTCACTAGCACAGATACGCAGTATTTT
j_gene: TRBJ2-1; abundance: NA; v_gene: TRBV19; d_gene: NA; CDR3aa: CATAALTQGKQFF; CDR3nt: TGTGCCACCGCAGCCCTCACACAGGGTAAGCAGTTCTTC
j_gene: TRBJ2-4; abundance: once; v_gene: TRBV19; d_gene: TRBD1; CDR3aa: CASTGQDNIQYF; CDR3nt: TGTGCCTCGACAGGACAGGATAACATTCAGTACTTC
j_gene: TRBJ2-1; abundance: NA; v_gene: TRBV19; d_gene: TRBD1; CDR3aa: CASQRDRGLGNEQFF; CDR3nt: TGTGCCAGCCAAAGGGACAGGGGCTTAGGCAATGAGCAGTTCTTC
j_gene: TRBJ2-3; abundance: NA; v_gene: TRBV19; d_gene: TRBD1; CDR3aa: CASSLEDRGSADTQYF; CDR3nt: TGTGCCAGTAGTCTCGAGGACAGGGGGTCCGCAGATACGCAGTATTTT
j_gene: TRBJ1-1; abundance: NA; v_gene: TRBV5-4; d_gene: NA; CDR3aa: CASSPDGDGTEAFF; CDR3nt: TGTGCCAGCAGCCCAGACGGGGATGGTACTGAAGCTTTCTTT
j_gene: TRBJ2-1; abundance: NA; v_gene: TRBV27; d_gene: TRBD2; CDR3aa: CASRTSGGNNEQFF; CDR3nt: TGTGCCAGCAGAACTAGCGGGGGAAACAATGAGCAGTTCTTC
j_gene: TRBJ1-2; abundance: NA; v_gene: TRBV30; d_gene: NA; CDR3aa: CAWTGGGHGYTF; CDR3nt: TGTGCCTGGACGGGGGGGGGCCATGGCTACACCTTC
j_gene: TRBJ2-6; abundance: NA; v_gene: TRBV2; d_gene: TRBD1; CDR3aa: CATHEDRGPSGANVLTF; CDR3nt: TGTGCCACGCATGAGGACAGGGGGCCCTCTGGGGCCAACGTCCTGACTTTC
j_gene: TRBJ2-7; abundance: NA; v_gene: TRBV5-8; d_gene: TRBD1; CDR3aa: CASSPGQGARIEQYF; CDR3nt: TGTGCCAGCAGCCCAGGACAGGGGGCGAGGATCGAGCAGTACTTC
j_gene: TRBJ2-2; abundance: NA; v_gene: TRBV19; d_gene: NA; CDR3aa: CASGIPSMSPSTGELFF; CDR3nt: TGTGCCAGTGGTATTCCTTCCATGTCCCCGAGCACCGGGGAGCTGTTTTTT
j_gene: TRBJ1-5; abundance: NA; v_gene: TRBV5-1; d_gene: NA; CDR3aa: CASSLEAGSNQPQHF; CDR3nt: TGCGCCAGCAGCTTGGAGGCAGGGAGCAATCAGCCCCAGCATTTT
j_gene: TRBJ2-7; abundance: NA; v_gene: TRBV18; d_gene: NA; CDR3aa: CASSPGTYEQYF; CDR3nt: TGTGCCAGCTCACCGGGGACTTACGAGCAGTACTTC
j_gene: TRBJ1-1; abundance: NA; v_gene: TRBV5-1; d_gene: NA; CDR3aa: CASSLTRGNTEAFF; CDR3nt: TGCGCCAGCAGCTTGACACGGGGAAACACTGAAGCTTTCTTT
j_gene: TRBJ2-7; abundance: NA; v_gene: TRBV6-1; d_gene: TRBD1; CDR3aa: CASRDRGRGFYEQYF; CDR3nt: TGTGCCAGCAGGGACAGGGGGCGCGGGTTCTACGAGCAGTACTTC
j_gene: TRBJ2-7; abundance: NA; v_gene: TRBV28; d_gene: NA; CDR3aa: CASRGNSSYEQYF; CDR3nt: TGTGCCAGCAGGGGTAACAGCTCCTACGAGCAGTACTTC
j_gene: TRBJ1-2; abundance: NA; v_gene: TRBV2; d_gene: TRBD1; CDR3aa: CASGLGQGPNGYTF; CDR3nt: TGTGCCAGCGGCCTAGGACAGGGGCCAAATGGCTACACCTTC
j_gene: TRBJ2-1; abundance: NA; v_gene: TRBV5-8; d_gene: NA; CDR3aa: CASSRRVYNEQFF; CDR3nt: TGTGCCAGCAGCCGCAGGGTCTACAATGAGCAGTTCTTC
j_gene: TRBJ2-1; abundance: NA; v_gene: TRBV27; d_gene: TRBD2; CDR3aa: CASSPGLAGAVEQFF; CDR3nt: TGTGCCAGCAGTCCCGGACTAGCGGGAGCGGTTGAGCAGTTCTTC
j_gene: TRBJ2-7; abundance: NA; v_gene: TRBV6-6; d_gene: NA; CDR3aa: CASRSGAYEQYF; CDR3nt: TGTGCCAGCAGATCAGGGGCCTACGAGCAGTACTTC
j_gene: TRBJ1-5; abundance: NA; v_gene: TRBV19; d_gene: TRBD1; CDR3aa: CASRGGGGQPQHF; CDR3nt: TGTGCCAGTAGAGGAGGGGGCGGTCAGCCCCAGCATTTT
j_gene: TRBJ1-2; abundance: NA; v_gene: TRBV27; d_gene: NA; CDR3aa: CASSPKGQYYGYTF; CDR3nt: TGTGCCAGCAGTCCAAAGGGGCAGTACTATGGCTACACCTTC
j_gene: TRBJ2-2; abundance: NA; v_gene: TRBV27; d_gene: TRBD2; CDR3aa: CASSRLAADTGELFF; CDR3nt: TGTGCCAGCAGCCGACTAGCGGCTGACACCGGGGAGCTGTTTTTT
j_gene: TRBJ2-1; abundance: NA; v_gene: TRBV5-1; d_gene: NA; CDR3aa: CASSLTGVDNEQFF; CDR3nt: TGCGCCAGCAGCTTGACTGGAGTTGACAATGAGCAGTTCTTC
j_gene: TRBJ1-1; abundance: NA; v_gene: TRBV7-9; d_gene: TRBD1; CDR3aa: CASTPDRLEAFF; CDR3nt: TGTGCCAGCACCCCGGACAGGTTGGAAGCTTTCTTT
j_gene: TRBJ2-7; abundance: NA; v_gene: TRBV15; d_gene: NA; CDR3aa: CATSDWRGEQYF; CDR3nt: TGTGCCACCAGCGACTGGCGCGGCGAGCAGTACTTC
j_gene: TRBJ2-5; abundance: NA; v_gene: TRBV5-1; d_gene: NA; CDR3aa: CASSLANQETQYF; CDR3nt: TGCGCCAGCAGCTTGGCTAACCAAGAGACCCAGTACTTC
j_gene: TRBJ1-2; abundance: NA; v_gene: TRBV5-8; d_gene: NA; CDR3aa: CASSSPRQPLTNYGYTF; CDR3nt: TGTGCCAGCAGCTCGCCCCGACAGCCACTGACTAACTATGGCTACACCTTC
j_gene: TRBJ1-1; abundance: NA; v_gene: TRBV6-5; d_gene: NA; CDR3aa: CASSSGLAGNTEAFF; CDR3nt: TGTGCCAGCAGTTCGGGCCTGGCGGGGAACACTGAAGCTTTCTTT
j_gene: TRBJ1-5; abundance: NA; v_gene: TRBV7-6; d_gene: TRBD1; CDR3aa: CASSLGDRVDQPQHF; CDR3nt: TGTGCCAGCAGCCTGGGGGACAGGGTAGATCAGCCCCAGCATTTT
j_gene: TRBJ2-3; abundance: NA; v_gene: TRBV9; d_gene: NA; CDR3aa: CASSLSTDTQYF; CDR3nt: TGTGCCAGCAGCCTAAGCACAGATACGCAGTATTTT
j_gene: TRBJ2-7; abundance: once; v_gene: TRBV2; d_gene: NA; CDR3aa: CASSSGTGFYEQYF; CDR3nt: TGTGCCAGCAGTTCCGGGACTGGATTCTACGAGCAGTACTTC
j_gene: TRBJ2-7; abundance: once; v_gene: TRBV19; d_gene: NA; CDR3aa: CASSLYSGPQGSYEQYF; CDR3nt: TGTGCCAGTAGCCTCTATTCCGGGCCTCAGGGGTCCTACGAGCAGTACTTC
j_gene: TRBJ1-3; abundance: NA; v_gene: TRBV29-1; d_gene: NA; CDR3aa: CSVRGLGNTIYF; CDR3nt: TGCAGCGTACGAGGGCTTGGAAACACCATATATTTT
j_gene: TRBJ2-3; abundance: once; v_gene: TRBV5-1; d_gene: TRBD2; CDR3aa: CASSYPRWRREPRASTDTQYF; CDR3nt: TGCGCCAGCAGCTACCCCCGGTGGAGGCGGGAGCCCAGGGCTAGCACAGATACGCAGTATTTT
j_gene: TRBJ2-7; abundance: NA; v_gene: TRBV28; d_gene: TRBD1; CDR3aa: CASSWTGQGSEQYF; CDR3nt: TGTGCCAGCAGTTGGACAGGCCAGGGGAGCGAGCAGTACTTC
j_gene: TRBJ2-4; abundance: NA; v_gene: TRBV27; d_gene: NA; CDR3aa: CASSLSQGGNIQYF; CDR3nt: TGTGCCAGCAGTTTATCCCAGGGGGGAAACATTCAGTACTTC
j_gene: TRBJ2-1; abundance: NA; v_gene: TRBV19; d_gene: NA; CDR3aa: CASSIAGATYNEQFF; CDR3nt: TGTGCCAGTAGTATAGCGGGAGCGACCTACAATGAGCAGTTCTTC
j_gene: TRBJ1-1; abundance: NA; v_gene: TRBV6-1; d_gene: NA; CDR3aa: CASSLMNTEAFF; CDR3nt: TGTGCCAGCAGTTTAATGAACACTGAAGCTTTCTTT
j_gene: TRBJ2-1; abundance: NA; v_gene: TRBV19; d_gene: TRBD2; CDR3aa: CASSMTTGLASSYNEQFF; CDR3nt: TGTGCCAGTAGTATGACAACCGGACTAGCGAGCTCCTACAATGAGCAGTTCTTC
j_gene: TRBJ2-1; abundance: NA; v_gene: TRBV10-3; d_gene: TRBD2; CDR3aa: CAISDPGWGGSLGNEQFF; CDR3nt: TGTGCCATCAGTGATCCCGGATGGGGGGGGAGTCTTGGGAATGAGCAGTTCTTC
j_gene: TRBJ2-7; abundance: NA; v_gene: TRBV30; d_gene: NA; CDR3aa: CAWSVSTRVSYEQYF; CDR3nt: TGTGCCTGGAGTGTTTCCACTAGGGTCTCCTACGAGCAGTACTTC
j_gene: TRBJ2-3; abundance: NA; v_gene: TRBV5-1; d_gene: NA; CDR3aa: CASSPGGTDTQYF; CDR3nt: TGCGCCAGCAGCCCCGGTGGCACAGATACGCAGTATTTT
j_gene: TRBJ2-7; abundance: NA; v_gene: TRBV28; d_gene: TRBD1; CDR3aa: CASSLTGRAYEQYF; CDR3nt: TGTGCCAGCAGTTTGACAGGGCGAGCCTACGAGCAGTACTTC
j_gene: TRBJ2-4; abundance: NA; v_gene: TRBV5-1; d_gene: TRBD1; CDR3aa: CASSADRVKNIQYF; CDR3nt: TGCGCCAGCAGCGCAGACAGGGTCAAAAACATTCAGTACTTC
j_gene: TRBJ2-7; abundance: NA; v_gene: TRBV18; d_gene: TRBD1; CDR3aa: CASSPGTGQGDEQYF; CDR3nt: TGTGCCAGCTCACCCGGGACAGGGCAGGGGGACGAGCAGTACTTC
j_gene: TRBJ2-7; abundance: NA; v_gene: TRBV7-9; d_gene: TRBD1; CDR3aa: CASSLPGTVSSYEQYF; CDR3nt: TGTGCCAGCAGCTTACCCGGGACAGTGAGCTCCTACGAGCAGTACTTC
j_gene: TRBJ2-7; abundance: NA; v_gene: TRBV30; d_gene: TRBD1; CDR3aa: CAWSVLLFRPGQGSLEQYF; CDR3nt: TGTGCCTGGAGTGTACTGTTGTTTAGACCGGGACAGGGATCCCTTGAGCAGTACTTC
j_gene: TRBJ2-7; abundance: NA; v_gene: TRBV28; d_gene: TRBD1; CDR3aa: CASRGQGSYEQYF; CDR3nt: TGTGCCAGTAGGGGACAGGGTTCCTACGAGCAGTACTTC
j_gene: TRBJ1-1; abundance: NA; v_gene: TRBV4-3; d_gene: NA; CDR3aa: CASSQGRGTEAFF; CDR3nt: TGCGCCAGCAGCCAAGGAAGGGGCACTGAAGCTTTCTTT
j_gene: TRBJ1-1; abundance: once; v_gene: TRBV7-6; d_gene: NA; CDR3aa: CASSSSVLQEAFF; CDR3nt: TGTGCCAGCAGCTCCTCCGTCCTTCAGGAAGCTTTCTTT